This entry describes one T cell receptor beta chain. Its matching antigen is unknown. The germline V and J ends were trimmed by 5 bases and 0 bases, with 15 bases remaining between them. The germline V gene encodes CDR1 SGHRS and CDR2 YFSETQ. The CDR3 consists of 16 residues. TCRdb reprocessed the 5' RACE reads via MiXCR and lists one record per CDR3 protein. The sample includes 400,000 to 500,000 distinct CDR3 sequences, about a fifth of them seen just once. This sample was taken from a study of identical twins. Study results and limitations: Invariant cells of the MAIT and iNKT types might have partly distorted the zero-insertion analyses. Sharing of beta out-of-frame sequences by twins showed a weaker excess. Memory repertoires lacked the insertion deficit that abundant cord blood beta clonotypes showed.

The TCR sequence derives from a man aged 50-59 years in good health. What was sequenced was naive T cells sorted from blood. V is TRBV5-1 and J is TRBJ2-1; no reliable D call. The DNA for the CDR3 is TGCGCCAGCAGACAGACATTTTCGAGCTCCTACAATGAGCAGTTCTTC. The encoded protein is CASRQTFSSSYNEQFF.